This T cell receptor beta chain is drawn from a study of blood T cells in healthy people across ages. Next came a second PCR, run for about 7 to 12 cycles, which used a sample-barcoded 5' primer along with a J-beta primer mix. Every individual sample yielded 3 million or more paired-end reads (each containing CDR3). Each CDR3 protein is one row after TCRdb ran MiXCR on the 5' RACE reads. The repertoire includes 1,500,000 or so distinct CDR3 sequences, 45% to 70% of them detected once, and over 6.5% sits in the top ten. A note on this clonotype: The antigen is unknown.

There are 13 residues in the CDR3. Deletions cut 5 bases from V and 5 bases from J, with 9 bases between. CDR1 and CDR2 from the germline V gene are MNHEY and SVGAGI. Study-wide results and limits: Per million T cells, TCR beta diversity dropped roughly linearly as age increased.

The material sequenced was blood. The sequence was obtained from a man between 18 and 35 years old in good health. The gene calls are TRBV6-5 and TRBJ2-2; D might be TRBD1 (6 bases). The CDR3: CASSGQLTGELFF. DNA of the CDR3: TGTGCCAGCAGTGGACAGTTGACCGGGGAGCTGTTTTTT.